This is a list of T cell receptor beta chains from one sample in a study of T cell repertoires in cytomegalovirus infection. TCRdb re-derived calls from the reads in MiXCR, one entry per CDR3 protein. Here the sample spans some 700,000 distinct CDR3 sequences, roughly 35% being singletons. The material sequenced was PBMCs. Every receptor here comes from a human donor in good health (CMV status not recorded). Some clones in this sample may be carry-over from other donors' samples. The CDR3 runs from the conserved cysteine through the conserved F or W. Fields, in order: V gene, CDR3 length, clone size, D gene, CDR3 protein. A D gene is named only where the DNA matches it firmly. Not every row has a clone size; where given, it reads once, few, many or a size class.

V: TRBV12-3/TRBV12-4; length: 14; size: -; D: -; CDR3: CASSPLQGVNTIYF
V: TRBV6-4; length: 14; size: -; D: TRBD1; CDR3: CASRRDRVFCEQYF
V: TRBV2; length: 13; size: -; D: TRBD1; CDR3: CASREAGGSPLHF
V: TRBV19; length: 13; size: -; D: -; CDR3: CAVGRSSYNEQFF
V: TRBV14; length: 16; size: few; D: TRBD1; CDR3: CASSQSSFQGADGYTF
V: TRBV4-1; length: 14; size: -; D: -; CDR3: CASSQGLNNSPLHF
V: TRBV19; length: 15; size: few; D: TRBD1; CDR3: CASSTTTGYNQPQHF
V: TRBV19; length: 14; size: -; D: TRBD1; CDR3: CASNRDRGSPEAFF
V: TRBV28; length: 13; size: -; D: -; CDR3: CASSTPRGYEQFF
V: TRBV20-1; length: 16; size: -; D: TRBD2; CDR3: CSARPGTSGNQETQYF
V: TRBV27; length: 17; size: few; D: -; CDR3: CASSLDYRVFQTDTQYF
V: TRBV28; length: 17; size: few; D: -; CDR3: CASSLGPDTPNTGELFF
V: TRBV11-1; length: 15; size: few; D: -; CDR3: CASSSGGELGSPLHF
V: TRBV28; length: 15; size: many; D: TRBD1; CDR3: CASSLVDRGTYGYTF
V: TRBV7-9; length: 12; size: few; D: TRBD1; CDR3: CASSQGQNEQYF
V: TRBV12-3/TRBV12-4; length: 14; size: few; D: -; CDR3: CASSLSQPGRPLHF
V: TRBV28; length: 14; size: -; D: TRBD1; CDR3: CASSGGTVYYEKYF
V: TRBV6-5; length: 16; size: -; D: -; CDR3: CASSYARWATNEKLFF
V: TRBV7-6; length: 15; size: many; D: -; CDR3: CASSPRWREAYGYTF
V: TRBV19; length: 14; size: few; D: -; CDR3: CASSYSSGDTEAFF
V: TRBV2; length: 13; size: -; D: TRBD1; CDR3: CASSEHRGYGYTF
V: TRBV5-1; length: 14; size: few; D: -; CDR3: CASSPGPTDYGYTF
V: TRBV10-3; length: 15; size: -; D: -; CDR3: CAISESGAGYQPQHF
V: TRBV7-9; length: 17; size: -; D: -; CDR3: CASSLAMRPGGTDTQYF
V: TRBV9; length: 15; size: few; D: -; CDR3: CASSVAEDTGNTIYF
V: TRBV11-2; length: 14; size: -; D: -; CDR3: CASSLEVSTGELFF
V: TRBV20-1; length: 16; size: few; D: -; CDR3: CSAQISRPGSYNEQFF
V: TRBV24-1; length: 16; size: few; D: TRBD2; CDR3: CATSDFNGRHSEEQFF
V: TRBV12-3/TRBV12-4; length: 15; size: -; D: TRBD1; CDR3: CASRGTGRDTGELFF
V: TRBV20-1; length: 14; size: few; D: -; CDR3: CSARDSRGPNEQFF
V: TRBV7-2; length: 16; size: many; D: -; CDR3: CASSSLGRSPNEKLFF
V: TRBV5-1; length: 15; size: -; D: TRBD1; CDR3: CASSSTQGGLNEQYF
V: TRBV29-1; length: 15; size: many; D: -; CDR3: CSVEMYREGRTEAFF
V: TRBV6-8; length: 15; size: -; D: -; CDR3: CASSYSTGRGYEQYF
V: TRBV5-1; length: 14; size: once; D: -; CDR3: CASSSGDSLNEQFF
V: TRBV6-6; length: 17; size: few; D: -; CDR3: CASSGSRDPGNTGELFF
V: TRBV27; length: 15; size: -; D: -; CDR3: CASSLGDSTDYEQYF
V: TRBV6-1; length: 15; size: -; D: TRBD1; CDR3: CASSEGPGTDYEQYF
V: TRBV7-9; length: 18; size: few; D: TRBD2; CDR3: CASSLPRRLAGVSNEQFF
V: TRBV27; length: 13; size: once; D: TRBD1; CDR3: CASRADRGDGYTF
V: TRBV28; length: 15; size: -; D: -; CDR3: CASSLARPTNEKLFF
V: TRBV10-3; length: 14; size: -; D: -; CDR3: CAISESGRAREQYF
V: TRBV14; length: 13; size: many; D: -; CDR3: CASSQGSGDEQFF
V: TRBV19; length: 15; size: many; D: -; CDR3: CASSIPGHGNQPQHF
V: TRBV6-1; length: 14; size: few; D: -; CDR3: CASSVGQTNQPQHF
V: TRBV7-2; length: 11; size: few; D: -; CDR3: CASSVYAGQYF
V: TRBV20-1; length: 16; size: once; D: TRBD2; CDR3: CSARDMRLAGAGELFF
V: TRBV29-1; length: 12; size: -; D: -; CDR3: CSVDAGNNEQFF
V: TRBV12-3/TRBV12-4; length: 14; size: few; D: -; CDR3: CASSSGTPTGELFF
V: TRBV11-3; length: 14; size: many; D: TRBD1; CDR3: CASSPRTGDNIQYF
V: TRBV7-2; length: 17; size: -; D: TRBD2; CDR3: CASSLNPAGGKYNEQFF
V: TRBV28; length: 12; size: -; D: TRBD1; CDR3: CASRTGPRVYTF
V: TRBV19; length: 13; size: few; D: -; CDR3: CASSILSHNEQFF
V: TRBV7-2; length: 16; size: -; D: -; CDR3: CASSVGCSVRTDTQYF
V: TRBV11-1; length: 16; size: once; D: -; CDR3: CASSLDSYYSGNTIYF